The rows below give T cell receptor beta chains drawn from one sample of a study of graft-versus-host responses after intestinal transplantation. TCRdb's table, derived via immunoSEQ multiplex PCR, lists solely in-frame clones and lacks some. The table lists approximately 18,000 clones, around nine tenths of them singletons. Here the sequenced sample was PBMCs, taken 230 to 240 days after intestinal transplant. These receptors were obtained from a human patient who received an intestinal transplant, so some T cells may come from the graft donor. CDR3s include the opening cysteine and the closing phenylalanine or tryptophan. D genes are given only for firm matches. The size of a clone is reported for some rows only, either as once, few or many, or as a class for expanded clones.

TRBD1	TRBV23-1	once	TRBJ2-3	TGCGCCAGCAGTCAATGGGAGCCGGGACAGGAGGCAGATACGCAGTATTTT	CASSQWEPGQEADTQYF
TRBD2	TRBV2	.	TRBJ2-3	TGTGCCAGCATTGGCCCTACTAGCGGGGGGGCCACAGATACGCAGTATTTT	CASIGPTSGGATDTQYF
.	TRBV28	.	TRBJ1-6	TGTGCCAGCAGTTTTCCGGGCTCCTATAATTCACCCCTCCACTTT	CASSFPGSYNSPLHF
.	TRBV6-1	.	TRBJ2-7	TGTGCCAGCAGTGAAAGGGACTACGAGCAGTACTTC	CASSERDYEQYF
.	TRBV19	.	TRBJ1-4	TGTGCCAGTAAGGTCCAGGTGGGTTCGGGGACTAATGAAAAACTGTTTTTT	CASKVQVGSGTNEKLFF
.	TRBV6-1	.	TRBJ1-5	TGTGCCAGCAGTGAGGCCCCTAGGGCACAGCCCCAGCATTTT	CASSEAPRAQPQHF
.	TRBV6-6	.	TRBJ2-2	TGTGCCAGCAGTTATTTTCAGGAGCTGTTTTTT	CASSYFQELFF
.	TRBV5-4	.	TRBJ1-4	TGTGCCAGCAGCTTGGGGGGGGTAAGCGCTGAAAAACTGTTTTTT	CASSLGGVSAEKLFF
.	TRBV2	.	TRBJ1-5	TGTGCCAGCAGAGGACCCCAATTCTCCGCGGATCAGCCCCAGCATTTT	CASRGPQFSADQPQHF
TRBD1	TRBV19	once	TRBJ1-1	TGTGCCAGTAGTATCATACAGGGGGCCGGGAACACTGAAGCTTTCTTT	CASSIIQGAGNTEAFF
.	TRBV2	.	TRBJ1-1	TGTGCCAGCAACGAAGGGGCATGGGGCACTGAAGCTTTCTTT	CASNEGAWGTEAFF
.	TRBV7-8	.	TRBJ2-5	TGTGCCAGCAGTCCCAACAGGGTGGGTCAAGAGACCCAGTACTTC	CASSPNRVGQETQYF
.	TRBV2	.	TRBJ2-7	TGTGCCAGCAGGGAGGGGGGCGAGCAGTACTTC	CASREGGEQYF
.	TRBV12-5	.	TRBJ2-1	TGTGCTAGTGGTTTGGTTTGGGGGGGGGCTGGTGAGCAGTTCTTC	CASGLVWGGAGEQFF
.	TRBV4-1	.	TRBJ1-2	TGCGCCAGCAGCCAAGGAGATGGCTACACCTTC	CASSQGDGYTF
TRBD2	TRBV5-1	.	TRBJ2-3	TGCGCCAGCAGCTTTGGGCTAGCGGGGCTCAGGGATACGCAGTATTTT	CASSFGLAGLRDTQYF
.	TRBV7-8	.	TRBJ1-4	TGTGCCAGCAGTCTGTCGAACAGGGCAACTAATGAAAAACTGTTTTTT	CASSLSNRATNEKLFF
.	TRBV20-1	.	TRBJ1-1	TGCAGTGCTAGGGGCACTGAAGCTTTCTTT	CSARGTEAFF
TRBD1	TRBV5-1	.	TRBJ1-6	TGCGCCAGCAGGACAGGGGGTTCACCCCTCCACTTT	CASRTGGSPLHF
TRBD2	TRBV7-9	.	TRBJ2-7	TGTGCCAGCAGCTTAGGTCGACTAGCGGCTTCCTACGAGCAGTACTTC	CASSLGRLAASYEQYF
TRBD1	TRBV4-2	.	TRBJ1-2	TGTGCCAGCAGCCATCCCTCTGGACAGGGGCGAGATGGCTACACCTTC	CASSHPSGQGRDGYTF
.	TRBV6-5	.	TRBJ1-2	TGTGCCAGCAGTTCCGAGGCTTTTTCTTATGGCTACACCTTC	CASSSEAFSYGYTF
TRBD1	TRBV5-1	few	TRBJ1-5	TGCGCCAGCAGCCCAGAGACAGGGCTCAATCAGCCCCAGCATTTT	CASSPETGLNQPQHF
.	TRBV11-2	.	TRBJ2-2	TGTGCCAGCAGCCTCGGCCAGAGCACCGGGGAGCTGTTTTTT	CASSLGQSTGELFF
.	TRBV11-2	.	TRBJ1-1	TGTGCCAGCAGCTTCCGGGGGACTGAAGCTTTCTTT	CASSFRGTEAFF
.	TRBV6-1	.	TRBJ1-2	TGTGCCAGCAGTGCCGTAACAGGTTCCCCGAGTGGCTACACCTTC	CASSAVTGSPSGYTF
.	TRBV6-1	.	TRBJ2-1	TGTGCCAGCAGTGAAGCGGGGCTAGCTCGTGAGCAGTTCTTC	CASSEAGLAREQFF
.	TRBV27	few	TRBJ2-2	TGTGCCAGCAGTTTATTGGGCGGGGAGCTGTTTTTT	CASSLLGGELFF
.	TRBV2	.	TRBJ2-5	TGTGCCAGCAGTGCCATGGGGCAGGGGAGAGAGACCCAGTACTTC	CASSAMGQGRETQYF
TRBD1	TRBV27	.	TRBJ1-2	TGTGCCAGCAGTCGGACAGGCGATGGCTACACCTTC	CASSRTGDGYTF
.	TRBV6-5	.	TRBJ1-2	TGTGCCAGCAGCAACACTTGGGGCTACACCTTC	CASSNTWGYTF
.	TRBV4-3	.	TRBJ1-6	TGCGCCAGCAGCCAAGATAGGGTAGGCTCACCCCTCCACTTT	CASSQDRVGSPLHF
.	TRBV29-1	.	TRBJ1-5	TGCAGCGTTGGGGAACCCAATCAGCCTCAGCATTTT	CSVGEPNQPQHF
.	TRBV10-2	once	TRBJ2-6	TGCGCCAGCAGTCCCGACAGGTGGTCTGGGGCCAACGTCCTGACTTTC	CASSPDRWSGANVLTF
.	TRBV18	.	TRBJ1-2	TGTGCCAGCTCACCACCGCAGGGTATAGGTGGCTACACCTTC	CASSPPQGIGGYTF
TRBD2	TRBV7-9	.	TRBJ2-2	TGTGCCAGCAGCAACTCTAGCGGGGGGGTGACCCGGGAGCTGTTTTTT	CASSNSSGGVTRELFF
TRBD1	TRBV6-9	.	TRBJ1-2	TGTGCCAGCAGATTGACAGGGGCTTACTATGGCTACACCTTC	CASRLTGAYYGYTF
.	TRBV4-1	.	TRBJ2-7	TGCGCCAGCAGGGAGACGGAGTCCTACGAGCAGTACTTC	CASRETESYEQYF
.	TRBV4-1	.	TRBJ2-3	TGCGCCAGCAGCCAAGATTGGAGACAGAGTATTGATACGCAGTATTTT	CASSQDWRQSIDTQYF
TRBD1	TRBV4-1	.	TRBJ2-5	TGCGCCAGCAGCCAACGGACAGGACAAGAGACCCAGTACTTC	CASSQRTGQETQYF
TRBD2	TRBV11-1	.	TRBJ2-7	TGTGCCAGCAGCTTAGGTGGGGGGGACGAGCAGTACTTC	CASSLGGGDEQYF